What follows are 13 T cell receptor beta chains derived from one specimen sequenced in a study of esophageal squamous cell carcinoma under preoperative chemotherapy. TCRdb re-called the PCR reads through MiXCR, storing one row per CDR3 protein. The sample contains roughly 20,000 distinct CDR3 sequences, about 45% of which appear only once. Time point of the sample: after preoperative PTX-NDP chemotherapy. The biological material was taken from a patient given preoperative chemotherapy. The receptors come from a human donor with esophageal squamous cell carcinoma. The donor label of this sample is uncertain.

In DNA form, the CDR3 reads TGTGCCAGCAGTTCCAAACTGGGACTACCGCAGTACAATGAGCAGTTCTTC. This encodes CASSSKLGLPQYNEQFF. The V call is TRBV6-5, the J call TRBJ2-1, with 7 positions matching TRBD2. This CDR3 contains 17 residues. Trimming at V came to 4 bases and at J to 4 bases, leaving 13 bases not matched to a gene. The germline V gene has CDR1 MNHEY and CDR2 SVGAGI.

The rearrangement joins TRBV7-9 to TRBJ2-5, with no clear D. The J call may be in error: the DNA end matches TRBJ2-7 better. The germline gives CDR1 SEHNR, CDR2 FQNEAQ (reference sequence). CDR3 length equals 12 residues. The CDR3 DNA reads as TGTGCCAGCAGCTCACTTGACTACGAGCAGTACTTC. This codes for CASSSLDYEQYF.

This clonotype is medium-sized within its sample. The rearrangement uses TRBV7-2 and TRBJ2-5; tentative D call: TRBD1 (6 bases). The assigned J gene may be wrong: the sequence end matches TRBJ2-7 better. Germline CDR1 SGHTA, CDR2 FQGNSA. The CDR3 totals 13 residues. As DNA, the CDR3 is TGTGCCAGCAGCTCAATAACAGGGTTCGAGCAGTACTTC. Protein product: CASSSITGFEQYF.

The rearrangement links TRBV20-1 to TRBJ2-3; D gene unclear. The germline gives CDR1 DFQATT, CDR2 SNEGSKA (reference sequence). CDR3 length equals 14 residues. The V end lost 1 base, the J end lost 2 bases, and 10 bases lay between the germline ends. The CDR3: CSARVVQNTDTQYF. CDR3 coding DNA: TGCAGTGCTAGAGTTGTACAGAACACAGATACGCAGTATTTT.

Note on this clonotype: The junction shows a germline mismatch at one end, possibly a read error. CDR3 amino acids: CGSTGLRAKNIQYF. The CDR3 bases are TGCGGCAGCACGGGGCTTAGAGCCAAAAACATTCAGTACTTC. The V and J genes are TRBV12-3 or TRBV12-4 and TRBJ2-4; D may be TRBD1 or TRBD2 (5 bases each). The CDR3 sequence is 14 residues long.

The J gene is TRBJ1-2, the V gene TRBV6-1, with a tentative D call TRBD1 (5 bases). The CDR3 is made up of 13 amino acids. The ends were cut back, 8 bases at V and 4 bases at J, with 14 bases in the middle. Germline CDR1 reads MNHNS; CDR2 reads SASEGT. CDR3 nucleotide sequence: TGTGCCAGCGGGGCAGGCGAAATCTATGGCTACACCTTC. Encoded protein: CASGAGEIYGYTF.

This chain connects TRBV20-1 to TRBJ1-4; D gene unclear. Deletions cut 0 bases from V and 6 bases from J, with 14 bases between. The CDR3 has 15 residues. The germline V gene has CDR1 DFQATT and CDR2 SNEGSKA (reference sequence). The DNA of the CDR3 is TGCAGTGCTAGAGATCCCGGGGATAGGGATGAAAAACTGTTTTTT. This codes for CSARDPGDRDEKLFF.

This clonotype has more than one count but fewer than ten. This chain uses TRBV19 with TRBJ1-4, with D maybe TRBD1 (6 bases). The CDR3 spans 16 residues. Germline V gene sequence: CDR1 LNHDA, CDR2 SQIVND (reference sequence). With 3 bases removed from V and 3 bases from J, the gap between germline ends came to 14 bases. CDR3 sequence: CASSMYTGTANEKLFF. CDR3 bases: TGTGCCAGTAGTATGTACACAGGGACGGCTAATGAAAAACTGTTTTTT.

This clonotype was seen only a few times. V gene TRBV7-2 combines with J gene TRBJ2-7, with D perhaps given as TRBD1 or TRBD2 (5 bases each). The germline V and J ends were trimmed by 4 bases and 1 base, with 11 bases remaining between them. This CDR3 contains 14 residues. Germline V gives CDR1 SGHTA, CDR2 FQGNSA. The CDR3 loop reads CASSSGTGSYEQYF. CDR3 coding DNA: TGTGCCAGCAGCTCCGGGACGGGATCCTACGAGCAGTACTTC. Variable domain in full (rest from reference TRBV7-2 and TRBJ2-7): GAGVSQSPSNKVTEKGKDVELRCDPISGHTALYWYRQSLGQGLEFLIYFQGNSAPDKSGLPSDRFSAERTGGSVSTLTIQRTQQEDSAVYLCASSSGTGSYEQYFGPGTRLTVT.

This clonotype was detected only a few times. The chain combines TRBV6-1 with TRBJ2-5, with a possible D match to TRBD1 (6 bases). With the DNA end fitting TRBJ2-7 better, the J assignment may be wrong. Germline CDR1 reads MNHNS; CDR2 reads SASEGT. The CDR3 spans 14 residues. CDR3 sequence (DNA): TGTGCCAGCAGTCCCACGGGACATACCTACGAGCAGTACTTC. It translates to CASSPTGHTYEQYF.

This clonotype was picked up many times. J is TRBJ1-4 and V is TRBV7-2; D gene uncertain. The CDR3 loop spans 13 amino acids. Trimming removed 0 bases at V and 6 bases at J, with 5 bases between. Germline CDR1 reads SGHTA; CDR2 reads FQGNSA. DNA of the CDR3: TGTGCCAGCAGCTTAGCTTTCCATGAAAAACTGTTTTTT. This sequence encodes CASSLAFHEKLFF.

The rearrangement uses TRBV7-9 and TRBJ2-1, with D maybe TRBD2 (5 bases). The DNA end lines up better with TRBJ2-7; the J call may be wrong. Looked up from germline, CDR1 is SEHNR and CDR2 is FQNEAQ (reference sequence). The CDR3 sequence is 16 residues long. CDR3 sequence (DNA): TGTGCCAGCAGCTTATTCCTAGGCGGGTACTCCTACGAGCAGTACTTC. This codes for CASSLFLGGYSYEQYF.

This clonotype occurred many times. The genes are TRBV6-1 and TRBJ1-5; D not certain. V was clipped by 6 bases and J by 0 bases, with 6 bases between them. The CDR3 extends over 13 amino acids. Germline V gene data show CDR1 as MNHNS and CDR2 as SASEGT. The CDR3 nucleotides read TGTGCCAGCAGGCAGGCTAGCAATCAGCCCCAGCATTTT. Its protein is CASRQASNQPQHF.